This T cell receptor (beta chain) emerged from a study of lymphopenia after photon versus proton radiotherapy. Trimming took 5 bases from V and 8 from J; bases not matched to a gene: 9. CDR1 SGHTA and CDR2 FQGNSA come from the germline V gene. The CDR3 contains 16 residues. Clones were sequenced by immunoSEQ multiplex PCR, and TCRdb holds only the in-frame ones, with some missing. The table has some 70,000 clones, over 70% seen once. This clonotype was sampled from a man of 80 years or more with esophageal cancer. The sample was peripheral blood, taken from a patient treated with proton-based radiotherapy. V usage is TRBV7-2 and J usage is TRBJ1-4, with 12 positions matching TRBD1. CDR3 DNA sequence: TGTGCCAGCAGCCTATCCCGGGACAGGGGGCTGGAAAAACTGTTTTTT. This translates into CASSLSRDRGLEKLFF.